The sequence of this T cell receptor (beta chain) was determined in a study of T cell responses to AZD1222 COVID-19 vaccine. Profiling relied on immunoSEQ multiplex PCR, and the TCRdb table lists in-frame clones only, not all of them. This sample carries 200,000 or so clones, 70% to 90% of them seen once, and the ten largest clones take approximately 8%. The receptor comes from an adult in good health. The specimen was peripheral blood, collected on day 0 of AZD1222 vaccination.

The CDR3 loop is CASSQVARSYEQYF. In nucleotides, the CDR3 is TGCGCCAGCAGCCAGGTCGCGCGAAGTTACGAGCAGTACTTC. The chain couples TRBV4-1 to TRBJ2-7; no firm D call. Germline loops: CDR1 MGHRA, CDR2 YSYEKL. V was clipped by 3 bases and J by 4 bases, with 13 bases between them. The CDR3 runs to 14 residues.